This T cell receptor beta chain appears in the sequencing data of a study of blood T cell repertoires in COVID-19 (dated by TCRdb to the early 2020s). About the investigation overall: The collaborator samples originated in the United States, Italy and Spain and spanned the acute and convalescent phases of COVID-19. The material from the prospective study consisted of cDNA or gDNA derived from T cells, B-cell-depleted T cells, or PBMCs. The dataset comprised deeply sampled blood TCRbeta repertoires from subjects exposed to, actively infected with, or recovered from COVID-19. The repertoires were released in a freely available public database meant as a resource for research on the immune response to SARS-CoV-2. Samples were obtained from the ongoing ImmuneRACE study (first 160 participants) and from some 1,200 subjects provided by 6 global collaborators. A de-identified subject ID, COVID-19 status, age in years and sex were almost always included in the sample metadata. Where HLA class I and class II types were available, the types were taken from metadata supplied by the sample provider, not from assay-based typing. The paper's findings and limits, for the study overall: The amount of clinical and demographic metadata varied by source and participant and was provided uncurated.

Participants in the prospective study were enrolled through a virtual design, were aged about 18 to 100 years, and lived in roughly 24 United States geographic areas. In the prospective study, participants were assigned to cohorts based on the clinical history participants reported in a screening survey and a study questionnaire. For ImmuneRACE Cohort 3, a participant was defined as recovered based on two consecutive negative NP/OP PCR tests, clearance by a healthcare professional, or resolution of symptoms. Each participant in the prospective study had whole blood, serum and a nasopharyngeal or oropharyngeal swab collected by mobile phlebotomists. Additional blood draws and questionnaires over an approximately 2-month period could optionally be provided by prospective study participants. Prospective study blood samples were shipped either frozen or at room temperature before DNA extraction. This clone was seen only a few times. Its recognized antigen is unknown. Base quality data are lacking; no much larger clone is found one base away.

The immunoSEQ Assay, a bias-controlled multiplex PCR, was used to amplify TCRbeta CDR3 regions from genomic DNA. The source study handled its data this way. Nucleated cell counts per sample were estimated from amplification of reference gene primers within the assay. To quantify the absolute abundance of each unique TCRbeta CDR3 rearrangement, sequence reads were collapsed and filtered. For each sample, productive Simpson clonality was calculated by taking the square root of Simpson's diversity index across productive rearrangements. As stored in TCRdb, this immuneACCESS dataset retains in-frame rearrangements with V and J assigned. A fraction of the clones does not appear; measured against another copy, unresolved V genes explain less than half of the discrepancy, and the remainder lacks a known reason. The V and J calls and the clone size are those of that table, but D and trimming were determined from the DNA. The sample table shows 380,000 or so clones, and approximately 89% are seen once. The ten biggest clones cover 1% to 1.5% of the sample.

The V and J ends are trimmed by 4 bases and 5 bases, leaving 10 bases between them. CDR3 length: 12 amino acids, cysteine to phenylalanine. The CDR3 DNA has 36 bases and is translated from base 1. The germline V gene specifies SGHRS as CDR1 and YFSETQ as CDR2. Input material: PBMCs or T cells enriched from blood (not recorded which). The chain couples TRBV5-1 to TRBJ2-7; no D gene is confidently identified. The clonotype originates from a man aged 30 to 39 who had recovered from COVID-19. At the DNA level, the sequence is TGCGCCAGCAGCGCAGCTAGAGACGAGCAGTACTTC. This codes for CASSAARDEQYF.